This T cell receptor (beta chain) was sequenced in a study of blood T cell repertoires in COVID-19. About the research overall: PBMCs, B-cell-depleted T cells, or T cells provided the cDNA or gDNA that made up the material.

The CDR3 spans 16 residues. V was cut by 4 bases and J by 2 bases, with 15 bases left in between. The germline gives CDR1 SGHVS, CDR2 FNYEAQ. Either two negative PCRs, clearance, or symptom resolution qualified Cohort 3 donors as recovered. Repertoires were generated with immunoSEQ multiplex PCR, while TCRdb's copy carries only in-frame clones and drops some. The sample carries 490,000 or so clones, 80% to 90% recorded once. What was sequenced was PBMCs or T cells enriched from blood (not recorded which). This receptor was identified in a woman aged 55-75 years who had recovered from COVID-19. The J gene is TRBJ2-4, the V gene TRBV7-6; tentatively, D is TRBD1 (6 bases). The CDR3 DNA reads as TGTGCCAGCAGCTCAGGGACATTCGGAACCAAAAACATTCAGTACTTC. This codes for CASSSGTFGTKNIQYF.